A single count supports the clone carrying this TCR beta chain. An end of the junction differs from the germline gene, which may be a read error. There are 12 residues in the CDR3. Germline CDR1 reads ENHRY; CDR2 reads SYGVKD. This specimen belongs to a study of T cells in Graves' hyperthyroidism and ophthalmopathy. From RNA transcripts, TCR beta CDR3 regions were amplified. TCR CDR3 regions were first amplified by RT-PCR with HTBI primers. TCRdb re-derived calls from the multiplex PCR reads in MiXCR, one entry per CDR3 protein. The sample carries 480,000 or so distinct CDR3 sequences, about 45% recorded once.

The chain couples TRBV10-3 to TRBJ2-3; TRBD1 matches 11 bases. The TCR sequence derives from an adult woman with Graves' disease, either hyperthyroidism or ophthalmopathy (not recorded which). The sample was peripheral blood or thyroid tissue (not recorded which). The CDR3 region is CAIRDRGDTQYF. The CDR3 DNA reads TGCGCCATCAGGGACAGGGGGGATACGCAGTATTTT.